This passage covers 18 T cell receptor beta chains from one sample sequenced in a study of blood T cell repertoires in COVID-19. This table comes from immunoSEQ multiplex PCR, and its TCRdb copy is limited to in-frame clones, with some not included. The repertoire holds around 100,000 clones, with approximately 80% as singletons. The sequenced material came from peripheral blood. Source of these receptors: a woman in her seventies with acute or convalescent COVID-19.

V is TRBV27 and J is TRBJ2-6; 7 positions match TRBD1. CDR1 is MNHEY, CDR2 SMNVEV, per germline (reference sequence). With V trimmed by 8 bases and J by 4 bases, 14 bases remained unmatched. This CDR3 contains 17 residues. The CDR3 DNA reads TGTGCCAGCTCTACAGGGGTACCCAACTCGGGGGCCAACGTCCTGACTTTC. Amino acids: CASSTGVPNSGANVLTF.

There are many counts of this clone. The chain links TRBV5-8 to TRBJ2-1, with 8 bases identical to TRBD1. Germline V gene lookup returns CDR1 SGHTS and CDR2 YDEGEE. V lost 1 base and J lost 0; bases outside the gene matches: 9. This CDR3 is built from 18 residues. Here the CDR3 DNA reads TGTGCCAGCAGCTTGTTTCACGGACAGGGAAGCTCCTACAATGAGCAGTTCTTC. Encoded protein: CASSLFHGQGSSYNEQFF.

This clone has a handful of counts. This same CDR3 is encoded by further DNA sequences in the sample. V is TRBV14 and J is TRBJ1-2, with 7 bases matching TRBD1. Germline V gene lookup returns CDR1 SGHDN and CDR2 FVKESK. The CDR3 contains 14 residues. V trimming: 1 base; J trimming: 5 bases; junction bases outside the gene matches: 4. CDR3 region: CASSQGTGAYGYTF. The DNA of the CDR3 is TGTGCCAGCAGCCAAGGAACAGGGGCTTATGGCTACACCTTC.

The V and J genes are TRBV4-2 and TRBJ1-1; 9 positions match TRBD1. J was trimmed by 3 bases and V by 4 bases; bases with no gene match: 3. The CDR3 is 14 amino acids. Germline loops: CDR1 LGHNA, CDR2 YNFKEQ. CDR3 DNA sequence: TGTGCCAGCAGCCTGGGACAGGGATACACTGAAGCTTTCTTT. Encoded protein: CASSLGQGYTEAFF.

The genes are TRBV20-1 and TRBJ2-7, with D tentatively TRBD1 (6 bases). Germline assignment: CDR1 DFQATT and CDR2 SNEGSKA (reference sequence). Trimming left V 3 bases short and J 6 bases short, with 18 bases between. The CDR3 is made up of 14 amino acids. The CDR3 coding sequence is TGCAGTGCTAGTGAAGGGCAGGGGAGAGGCGAGCAGTACGTC. This gives the protein CSASEGQGRGEQYV.

The chain carries TRBV18 and TRBJ1-4; a weak D match, TRBD1 (5 bases). Trimming pared 3 bases from V and 3 bases from J, leaving 14 bases between. The germline CDR1 and CDR2 sequences are KGHSH and LQKENI. CDR3 length equals 16 residues. Here the CDR3 reads CASSPRGPNPNEKLFF. The CDR3 bases are TGTGCCAGCTCACCTAGGGGTCCGAACCCTAATGAAAAACTGTTTTTT.

The rearrangement links TRBV5-1 to TRBJ1-3; no firm D call. Trimming shortened V by 0 bases and J by 6 bases, and 13 bases separated the two germline ends. Germline V gene sequence: CDR1 SGHRS, CDR2 YFSETQ. The CDR3 has 15 amino acids. Written as DNA, the CDR3 is TGCGCCAGCAGCTTGGGTCCAGGTAGCGTAAACACCATATATTTT. This sequence encodes CASSLGPGSVNTIYF.

In nucleotides, the CDR3 is TGTGCCAGTAGTATCAGGACAGGCGTGACCACCATATATTTT. Translating it yields CASSIRTGVTTIYF. V is TRBV19 and J is TRBJ1-3, with 7 bases aligning to TRBD1. The CDR3 is made up of 14 amino acids. Trimming removed 3 bases from V and 9 bases from J; junction bases left unmatched: 8. The germline V gene encodes CDR1 LNHDA and CDR2 SQIVND (reference sequence).

CDR3 protein: CASSEGLAGDEQYF. DNA for the CDR3: TGTGCCAGCAGCGAGGGACTAGCGGGGGACGAGCAGTACTTC. The chain uses TRBV9 and TRBJ2-7; the match to TRBD2 covers 14 bases. This CDR3 spans 14 amino acids. Germline trimming cut 3 bases from V and 5 bases from J; bases unmatched to any gene: 1. The germline V gene has CDR1 SGDLS and CDR2 YYNGEE.

The chain is built from TRBV7-2 and TRBJ2-3, with 11 bases aligning to TRBD2. Germline loops: CDR1 SGHTA, CDR2 FQGNSA. This CDR3 spans 16 amino acids. V lost 6 bases, J lost 5 bases, and 10 bases stayed unmatched. The CDR3 sequence: CASSSLLAGGGDTQYF. Written as DNA, the CDR3 is TGTGCCAGCAGTTCCCTGCTAGCGGGGGGTGGAGATACGCAGTATTTT. The complete variable domain, with remaining parts taken from reference TRBV7-2 and TRBJ2-3, reads GAGVSQSPSNKVTEKGKDVELRCDPISGHTALYWYRQSLGQGLEFLIYFQGNSAPDKSGLPSDRFSAERTGGSVSTLTIQRTQQEDSAVYLCASSSLLAGGGDTQYFGPGTRLTVL.

V usage is TRBV19 and J usage is TRBJ1-5; 8 nucleotides line up with TRBD1. The CDR3 totals 11 residues. Germline CDR1 reads LNHDA; CDR2 reads SQIVND (reference sequence). With 10 bases clipped from V and 9 bases from J, the junction kept 5 bases outside the gene matches. The chain's CDR3 is CATGQGRPQHF. The CDR3 nucleotides are TGTGCCACAGGACAGGGAAGGCCCCAGCATTTT.

This clone has a single count. The chain links TRBV12-5 to TRBJ1-5; D not resolved. The V and J ends lost 2 bases and 3 bases respectively, with 17 bases between them. Germline-derived CDR1 and CDR2 are LGHNT and FRNRAP. There are 17 residues in the CDR3. The CDR3 loop is CASGLFAGRNLNQPQHF. Here the CDR3 DNA reads TGTGCTAGTGGTTTGTTTGCGGGTCGGAACCTCAATCAGCCCCAGCATTTT.

V usage is TRBV3-1 (or the pseudogene TRBV3-2) and J usage is TRBJ1-4, with a tentative D call TRBD1 (6 bases). Germline values: CDR1 LGHDT, CDR2 YNNKEL (reference sequence). The CDR3 runs to 13 residues. V was clipped by 11 bases and J by 8 bases, with 18 bases between them. The CDR3 protein is CASASQGSEKLFF. The CDR3 bases are TGTGCCTCAGCCTCGCAGGGGAGCGAAAAACTGTTTTTT.

The chain combines TRBV5-4 with TRBJ2-1; D ambiguous. The V gene lost 4 bases and the J gene lost 8 bases, with 16 bases spanning the gap. The CDR3 totals 14 residues. Looked up from germline, CDR1 is SGHNT and CDR2 is YYREEE (reference sequence). This CDR3 is CASSAVRPPYEQFF. The CDR3 DNA is TGTGCCAGCAGCGCGGTACGTCCCCCCTATGAGCAGTTCTTC.

The rearrangement joins TRBV10-3 to TRBJ1-2, with D unclear. V lost 9 bases, J lost 4 bases, and 12 bases lay in between. Germline V lookup: CDR1 ENHRY, CDR2 SYGVKD. This CDR3 contains 12 residues. Here the CDR3 reads CAIAEGIYGYTF. The CDR3 coding sequence is TGTGCCATTGCAGAGGGTATCTATGGCTACACCTTC.

This clone occurred a few times. J is TRBJ1-3 and V is TRBV10-3; 9 nucleotides line up with TRBD1. J gave up 4 bases and V 3 bases, and 7 bases lay outside the gene matches. The CDR3 runs 16 residues. From germline, CDR1 is ENHRY and CDR2 SYGVKD. The CDR3, as DNA: TGTGCCATCAGTGACGGGAACAGGGGGCTCGGAAACACCATATATTTT. Residues: CAISDGNRGLGNTIYF.

This clone has just one count. The chain links TRBV6-1 to TRBJ1-6; D remains unclear. This CDR3 region has 13 residues. CDR1 is MNHNS, CDR2 SASEGT, per germline. V dropped 1 base and J dropped 10 bases, with 8 bases sitting between them. The CDR3 DNA reads as TGTGCCAGCAGTGAAGTACGGGGATCACCCCTCCACTTT. It encodes CASSEVRGSPLHF.

V usage is TRBV6-2 or TRBV6-3 and J usage is TRBJ2-2; TRBD1 matches at 8 bases. The CDR3 sequence is 15 residues long. V lost 4 bases, J lost 7 bases, and 8 bases stayed unmatched. The germline V gene has CDR1 MNHEY and CDR2 SVGEGT. CDR3 in DNA: TGTGCCAGCAGTTTATTGACAGGGGCCGGCGGGGAGCTGTTTTTT. Translation gives CASSLLTGAGGELFF.